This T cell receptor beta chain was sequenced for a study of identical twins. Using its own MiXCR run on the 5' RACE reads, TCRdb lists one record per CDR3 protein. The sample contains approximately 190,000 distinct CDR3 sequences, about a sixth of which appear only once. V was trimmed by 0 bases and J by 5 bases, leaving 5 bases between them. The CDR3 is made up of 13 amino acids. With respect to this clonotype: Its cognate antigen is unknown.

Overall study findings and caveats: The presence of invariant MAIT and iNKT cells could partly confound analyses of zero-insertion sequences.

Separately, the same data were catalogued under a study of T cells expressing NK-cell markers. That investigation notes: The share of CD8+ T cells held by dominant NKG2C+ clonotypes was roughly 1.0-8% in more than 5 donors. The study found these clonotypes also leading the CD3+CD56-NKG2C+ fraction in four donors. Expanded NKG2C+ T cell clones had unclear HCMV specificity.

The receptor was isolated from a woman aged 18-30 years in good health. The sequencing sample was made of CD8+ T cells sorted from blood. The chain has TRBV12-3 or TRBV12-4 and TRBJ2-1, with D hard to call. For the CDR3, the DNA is TGTGCCAGCAGTTTAGCAGAGGACAATGAGCAGTTCTTC. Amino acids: CASSLAEDNEQFF.